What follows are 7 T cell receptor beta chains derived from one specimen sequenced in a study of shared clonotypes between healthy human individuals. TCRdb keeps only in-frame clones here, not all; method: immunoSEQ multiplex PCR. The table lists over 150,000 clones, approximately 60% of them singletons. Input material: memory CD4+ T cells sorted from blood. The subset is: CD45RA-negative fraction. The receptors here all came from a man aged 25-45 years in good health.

As DNA, the CDR3 is TGTGCCAGCTCACCTCCTGGACTAGCGACCGCCTACGAGCAGTACTTC. It yields the protein CASSPPGLATAYEQYF. The rearrangement links TRBV18 to TRBJ2-7, with 9 positions matching TRBD2. The CDR3 is 16 residues long. The germline V gene encodes CDR1 KGHSH and CDR2 LQKENI. J gave up 2 bases and V 3 bases, and 8 bases lay outside the gene matches.

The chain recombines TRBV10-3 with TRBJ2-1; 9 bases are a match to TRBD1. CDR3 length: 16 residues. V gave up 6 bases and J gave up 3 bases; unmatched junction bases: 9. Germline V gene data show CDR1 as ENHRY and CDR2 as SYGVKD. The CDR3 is CAIRYTGTGNYNEQFF. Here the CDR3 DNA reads TGTGCCATCAGATATACCGGGACAGGGAACTACAATGAGCAGTTCTTC.

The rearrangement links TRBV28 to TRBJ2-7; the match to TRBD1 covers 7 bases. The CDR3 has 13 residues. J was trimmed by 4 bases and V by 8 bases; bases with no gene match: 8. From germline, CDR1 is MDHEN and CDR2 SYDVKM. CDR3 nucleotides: TGTGCCAGCCGCGGACAGGCCCGATACGAGCAGTACTTC. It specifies CASRGQARYEQYF.

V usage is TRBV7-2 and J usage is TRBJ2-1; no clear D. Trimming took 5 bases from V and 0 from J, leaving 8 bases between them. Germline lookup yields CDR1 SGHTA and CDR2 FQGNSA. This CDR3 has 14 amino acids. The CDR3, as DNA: TGTGCCAGCAGCCCCCATAGCTCCTACAATGAGCAGTTCTTC. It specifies CASSPHSSYNEQFF.

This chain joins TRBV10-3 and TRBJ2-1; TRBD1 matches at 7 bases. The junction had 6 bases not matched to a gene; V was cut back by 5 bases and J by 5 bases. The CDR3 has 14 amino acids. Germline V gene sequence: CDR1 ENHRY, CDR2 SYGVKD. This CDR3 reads CAISTQGSNNEQFF. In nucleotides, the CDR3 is TGTGCCATCAGTACACAGGGGAGCAACAATGAGCAGTTCTTC.

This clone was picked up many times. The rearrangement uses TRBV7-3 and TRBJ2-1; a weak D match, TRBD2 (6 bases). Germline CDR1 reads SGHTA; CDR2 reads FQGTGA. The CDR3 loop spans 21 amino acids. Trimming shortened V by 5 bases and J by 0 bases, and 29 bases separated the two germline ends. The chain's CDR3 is CASSKWVPRTLPGSSYNEQFF. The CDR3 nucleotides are TGTGCCAGCAGCAAATGGGTACCCAGGACTTTACCCGGGAGCTCCTACAATGAGCAGTTCTTC.

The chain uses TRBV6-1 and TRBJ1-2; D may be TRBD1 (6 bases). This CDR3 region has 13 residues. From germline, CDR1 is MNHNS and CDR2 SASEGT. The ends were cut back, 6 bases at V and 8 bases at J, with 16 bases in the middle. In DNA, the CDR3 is TGTGCCAGCAGCCTTAACAGGGTTCCAGGCTACACCTTC. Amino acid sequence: CASSLNRVPGYTF.